This entry is about one T cell receptor (beta chain). The antigen it recognizes is unknown. No qualities accompany the bases; no much larger clone lies one base away. These data are taken from a study of OX40 agonist ivuxolimab in advanced cancers. Background on the whole study: Ivuxolimab was a fully human IgG2 agonistic monoclonal antibody targeting the costimulatory receptor OX40 (CD134). Intravenous ivuxolimab was administered to patients every 2 weeks at six dose levels: 0.01, 0.1, 0.3, 1.5, 3 and 10 mg/kg. Of the roughly 51 dose-escalation patients, hepatocellular carcinoma was present in about 20, melanoma in about 15, renal cell carcinoma in 9 and head and neck cancer in 9. A male proportion of roughly 80% and a mean age of roughly 58 years, ranging from 23 to 79, were recorded for the dose-escalation cohort. Prior anti-PD-1, anti-PD-L1 or anti-CTLA-4 therapy was permitted, and checkpoint inhibitors had been received by about 36% of dose-escalation patients. Three dose-escalation patients achieved partial responses, one with hepatocellular carcinoma and two with cutaneous melanoma. Peripheral TCRbeta sequencing was intended to test whether TCR sequence diversity was altered and clonal T-cell expansion was caused by ivuxolimab. The paper covers the monotherapy dose-escalation part of the phase I ivuxolimab trial, which included N ≈ 57 patients. What the authors observed across the whole study: At doses of 0.1 to 3.0 mg/kg, clonal expansion of both CD4+ and CD8+ T cells in blood was seen between baseline and week 6. In the 0.1-3.0 mg/kg groups, partial responders had among the lowest normalized peripheral clonal expansion, particularly in CD8+ T cells. The antigen specificity of the peripheral T cells that underwent clonal expansion was not determined. Low levels of normalized T-cell clonal expansion were also seen in some nonresponding patients. On average, CD8+ T cells showed more expanded clones than CD4+ T cells after ivuxolimab.

The trial excluded patients who had a history of autoimmune disease or were on systemic immunosuppression. Peripheral blood for TCR sequencing was collected from all dose cohorts at baseline, on cycle 4 day 1, and on cycle 7 day 1. The samples were drawn from a first-in-human, open-label, multicenter phase I dose-escalation trial of ivuxolimab. Adults with locally advanced or metastatic melanoma, renal cell, hepatocellular, or head and neck squamous cell carcinoma were enrolled in the trial. Before TCR sequencing, CD4+ T cells and CD8+ T cells were sorted from peripheral blood as separate populations. At the junction V is shortened by 2 bases and J by 12 bases; bases outside the gene matches: 6. CDR1 and CDR2, per the germline V gene (reference sequence), are MNHEY and SMNVEV. Spanning cysteine to phenylalanine, the CDR3 consists of 13 amino acids. The kept DNA is CDR3 alone, 39 bases in frame from the first base.

Genomic DNA was isolated from the sorted cells so that the TCRbeta CDR3 region could be sequenced. TCRbeta CDR3 regions were sequenced using the immunoSEQ Assay. TCRdb stores this immuneACCESS table with in-frame sequences only. Part of the clones is absent; in the studies checked, under half of the shortfall reflects unresolved V genes, and no reason is known for the rest. The sample table records roughly 34,000 clones; over 85% of these occur just once. The top ten constitute about 0.89% of the sample. The source material was CD4+ or CD8+ T cells sorted from blood, sampled in a trial of the OX40 agonist ivuxolimab. The chain is assembled from TRBV27 and TRBJ2-1; 8 junctional bases match TRBD2. This receptor was obtained from an adult with an advanced solid tumor such as melanoma, head and neck, liver or kidney cancer. The base sequence is TGTGCCAGCAGTTTACGGGGGGGTCTACGGCAGTTCTTC. It specifies CASSLRGGLRQFF.